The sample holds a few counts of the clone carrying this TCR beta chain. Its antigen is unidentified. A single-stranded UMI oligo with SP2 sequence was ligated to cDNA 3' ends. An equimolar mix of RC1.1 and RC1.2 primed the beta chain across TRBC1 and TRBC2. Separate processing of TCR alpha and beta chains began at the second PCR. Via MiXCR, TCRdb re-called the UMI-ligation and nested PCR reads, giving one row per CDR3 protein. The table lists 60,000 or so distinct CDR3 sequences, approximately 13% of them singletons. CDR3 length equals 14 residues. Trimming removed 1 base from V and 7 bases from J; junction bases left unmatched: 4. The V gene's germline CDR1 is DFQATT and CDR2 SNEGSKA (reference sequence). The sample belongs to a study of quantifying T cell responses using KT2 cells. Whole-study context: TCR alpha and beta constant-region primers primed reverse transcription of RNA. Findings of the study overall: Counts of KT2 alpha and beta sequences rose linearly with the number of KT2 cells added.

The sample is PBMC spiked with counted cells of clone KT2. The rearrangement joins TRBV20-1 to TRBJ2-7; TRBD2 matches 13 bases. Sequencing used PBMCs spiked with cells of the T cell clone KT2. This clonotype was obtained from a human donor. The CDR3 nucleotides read TGCAGTGCTAGAGCGGGACTAGCGGGGTGGGAGCAGTACTTC. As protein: CSARAGLAGWEQYF.